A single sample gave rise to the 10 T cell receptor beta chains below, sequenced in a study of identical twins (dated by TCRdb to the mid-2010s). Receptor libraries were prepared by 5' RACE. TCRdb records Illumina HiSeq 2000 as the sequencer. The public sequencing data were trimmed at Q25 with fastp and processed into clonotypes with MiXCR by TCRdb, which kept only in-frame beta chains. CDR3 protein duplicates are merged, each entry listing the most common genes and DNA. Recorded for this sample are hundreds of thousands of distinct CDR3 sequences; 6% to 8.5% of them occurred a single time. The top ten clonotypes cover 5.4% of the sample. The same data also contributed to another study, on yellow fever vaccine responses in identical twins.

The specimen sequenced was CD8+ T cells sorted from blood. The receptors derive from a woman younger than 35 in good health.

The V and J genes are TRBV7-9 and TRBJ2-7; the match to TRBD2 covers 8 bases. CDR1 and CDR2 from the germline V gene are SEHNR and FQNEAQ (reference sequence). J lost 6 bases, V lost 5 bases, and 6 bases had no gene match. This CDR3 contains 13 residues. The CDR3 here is CASSPRTSREQYF. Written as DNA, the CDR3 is TGTGCCAGCAGCCCCCGGACTAGCCGCGAGCAGTACTTC. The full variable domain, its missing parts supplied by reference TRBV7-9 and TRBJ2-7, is DTGVSQNPRHKITKRGQNVTFRCDPISEHNRLYWYRQTLGQGPEFLTYFQNEAQLEKSRLLSDRFSAERPKGSFSTLEIQRTEQGDSAMYLCASSPRTSREQYFGPGTRLTVT.

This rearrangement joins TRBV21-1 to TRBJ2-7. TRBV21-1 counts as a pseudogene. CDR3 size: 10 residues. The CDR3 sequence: CASRNDEQYV. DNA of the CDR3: TGTGCCAGCAGAAATGACGAGCAGTACGTC.

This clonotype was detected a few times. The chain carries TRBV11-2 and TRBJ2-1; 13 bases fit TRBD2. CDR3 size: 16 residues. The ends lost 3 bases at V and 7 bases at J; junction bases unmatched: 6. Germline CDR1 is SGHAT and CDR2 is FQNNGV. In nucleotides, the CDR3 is TGTGCCAGCAGCTTGACTAGCGGGGGGCTGAGGAATGAGCAGTTCTTC. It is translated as CASSLTSGGLRNEQFF.

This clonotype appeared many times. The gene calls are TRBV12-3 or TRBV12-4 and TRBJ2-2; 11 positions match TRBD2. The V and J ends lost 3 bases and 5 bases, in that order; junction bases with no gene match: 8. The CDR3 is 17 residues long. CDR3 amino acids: CASSFLGLAEITGELFF. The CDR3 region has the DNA TGTGCCAGCAGTTTCCTGGGACTAGCGGAAATAACCGGGGAGCTGTTTTTT.

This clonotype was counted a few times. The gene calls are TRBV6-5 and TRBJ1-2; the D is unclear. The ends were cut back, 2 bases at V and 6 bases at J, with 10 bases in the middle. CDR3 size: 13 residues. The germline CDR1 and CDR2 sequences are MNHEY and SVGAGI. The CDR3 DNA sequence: TGTGCCAGCAGTTACGCCCCGGGGAATGGCTACACCTTC. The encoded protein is CASSYAPGNGYTF.

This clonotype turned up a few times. This chain's CDR3 is CASSHLGRQETQYF. The CDR3 DNA reads TGTGCCAGTAGCCATTTGGGCCGACAAGAGACCCAGTACTTC. V and J are TRBV19 and TRBJ2-5; D gene ambiguous. V was cut by 6 bases and J by 2 bases, with 13 bases left in between. The CDR3 extends over 14 amino acids. Germline values: CDR1 LNHDA, CDR2 SQIVND (reference sequence).

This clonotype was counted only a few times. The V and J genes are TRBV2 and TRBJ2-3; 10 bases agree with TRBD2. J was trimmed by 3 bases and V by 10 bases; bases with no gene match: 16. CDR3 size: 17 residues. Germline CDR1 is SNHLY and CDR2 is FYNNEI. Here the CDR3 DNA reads TGTGCCACCAAAGCGGGAGGGGGGGCCGGAGGGACAGATACGCAGTATTTT. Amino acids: CATKAGGGAGGTDTQYF. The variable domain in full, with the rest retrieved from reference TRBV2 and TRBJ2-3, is EPEVTQTPSHQVTQMGQEVILRCVPISNHLYFYWYRQILGQKVEFLVSFYNNEISEKSEIFDDQFSVERPDGSNFTLKIRSTKLEDSAMYFCATKAGGGAGGTDTQYFGPGTRLTVL.

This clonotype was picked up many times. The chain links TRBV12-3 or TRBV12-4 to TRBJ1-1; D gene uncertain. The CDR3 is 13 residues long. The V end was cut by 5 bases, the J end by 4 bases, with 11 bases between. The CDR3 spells CASSAVSVTEAFF. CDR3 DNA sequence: TGTGCCAGCAGTGCGGTCAGCGTCACTGAAGCTTTCTTT.

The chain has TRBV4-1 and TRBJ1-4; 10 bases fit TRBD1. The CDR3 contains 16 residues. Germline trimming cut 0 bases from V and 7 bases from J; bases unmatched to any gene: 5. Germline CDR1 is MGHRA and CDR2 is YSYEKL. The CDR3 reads CASSQEGRDRGEKLFF. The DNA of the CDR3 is TGCGCCAGCAGCCAAGAGGGTCGGGACAGGGGTGAAAAACTGTTTTTT.

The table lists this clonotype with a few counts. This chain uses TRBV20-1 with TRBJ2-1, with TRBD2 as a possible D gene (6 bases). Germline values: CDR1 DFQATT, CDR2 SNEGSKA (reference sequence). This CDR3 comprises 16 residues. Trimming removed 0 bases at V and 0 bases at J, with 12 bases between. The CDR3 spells CSARDRAGSSYNEQFF. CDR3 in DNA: TGCAGTGCTAGAGACCGGGCGGGGAGCTCCTACAATGAGCAGTTCTTC.